The clone carrying this T cell receptor (beta chain) has just a few counts. Its antigen is unknown. This sample is part of a study of T cells in Graves' hyperthyroidism and ophthalmopathy. Study-level background: Prior to any treatment, at the point of initial diagnosis, peripheral blood was collected.

What was amplified from RNA transcripts were TCR beta CDR3 regions. The TCR CDR3 was amplified in a first-round RT-PCR using the HTBI primer set. From the multiplex PCR reads, TCRdb called clonotypes with MiXCR, one entry per CDR3 protein. The profile covers about 600,000 distinct CDR3 sequences, with 16% appearing a single time and approximately 3.5% taken by the ten largest. Diagnosis rested on symptoms, serum thyroxine and TRAb, thyroid ultrasound, and orbital computed tomography. General study results and limits: Prediction of ophthalmopathy progression came a median around 6 months pre-onset.

The sequence was collected from a woman in her 40s with Graves' ophthalmopathy. The source material was blood.

This chain's CDR3 is CASSNGQAQETQYF. The CDR3 coding sequence is TGCGCCAGCAGCAACGGACAGGCACAAGAGACCCAGTACTTC. The V call is TRBV5-1, the J call TRBJ2-5; 7 nucleotides align to TRBD1. The CDR3 length is 14 residues. Germline V gene data show CDR1 as SGHRS and CDR2 as YFSETQ. After removal of 4 bases from V and 2 bases from J, the junction contained 5 bases not matched to a gene.